The clone carrying this TCR beta chain was observed a handful of times. The antigen is unknown. This entry is derived from a study of T-cell reconstitution after alpha-beta-depleted transplantation in children. The CDR3 is 12 amino acids. CDR1 is DFQATT and CDR2 is SNEGSKA in the germline V gene (reference sequence). Trimming cost V 6 bases and J 4 bases, with 12 bases left between them. A TCRbeta library incorporating unique molecular identifiers was prepared. A single record per CDR3 protein comes from TCRdb applying MiXCR to the PCR reads. The data hold approximately 270,000 distinct CDR3 sequences, with 20% to 30% observed a single time. Study conclusions and caveats: Reportedly, only several hundred clones from non-depleted graft cells drove alpha-beta T-cell counts at about two months. By one year post-transplant, T-cell counts and diversity largely arose from T cells that were newly produced. High day-60 TCRbeta diversity in some patients came from surviving recipient T cells and thymic progenitors.

The sample was PBMCs, mostly from graft donor cells, taken 360 days after TCRalphabeta/CD19-depleted stem cell transplant. This sequence was found in a female patient between 2 and 10 years old who had a stem cell transplant for congenital amegakaryocytic thrombocytopenia, so the T cells may come from the graft donor. This rearrangement joins TRBV20-1 to TRBJ1-2, with a tentative D call TRBD1 (6 bases). In DNA form, the CDR3 reads TGCAGTGCCTTAAGGGGGGCCTATGGCTACACCTTC. Translating gives CSALRGAYGYTF.